This T cell receptor beta chain is from a study of T cell responses to AZD1222 COVID-19 vaccine. Some clones are missing from TCRdb's copy, which holds only in-frame ones; the method was immunoSEQ multiplex PCR. The table lists 160,000 or so clones, 94% of them singletons. The germline CDR1 and CDR2 sequences are MNHEY and SMNVEV (reference sequence). The CDR3 contains 14 residues. V lost 8 bases, J lost 1 base, and 11 bases lay in between. The chain uses TRBV27 and TRBJ1-4; D possibly corresponds to TRBD1 (5 bases). The sequencing here drew on peripheral blood, taken 28 days after the second AZD1222 dose. The TCR was taken from an adult who received the AZD1222 COVID-19 vaccine. The CDR3, as DNA: TGTGCCAGCCGCTTGCAGGGAACTAATGAAAAACTGTTTTTT. Residues: CASRLQGTNEKLFF. The full variable domain, with the rest looked up from reference TRBV27 and TRBJ1-4, is EAQVTQNPRYLITVTGKKLTVTCSQNMNHEYMSWYRQDPGLGLRQIYYSMNVEVTDKGDVPEGYKVSRKEKRNFPLILESPSPNQTSLYFCASRLQGTNEKLFFGSGTQLSVL.